This is a list of T cell receptor beta chains from one sample in a study of T cells in Graves' hyperthyroidism and ophthalmopathy. TCRdb processed the multiplex PCR reads anew with MiXCR; each CDR3 protein has one entry. The sample includes 560,000 or so distinct CDR3 sequences, 46% of them seen just once. What was sequenced was peripheral blood or thyroid tissue (not recorded which). The receptors originated from a young woman with Graves' hyperthyroidism. Each CDR3 is given with its conserved first and last residue. D genes are given only for firm matches. Size tells how often a clone was seen (once, few, many) or the class of an expanded clone, and some rows leave it out.

d_call	clone_size	v_call	j_call	cdr3_nt	cdr3_aa
TRBD1	few	TRBV20-1	TRBJ1-5	TGCAGTGCTAGCCCGACAGGGGCTGGGGATCAGCCCCAGCATTTT	CSASPTGAGDQPQHF
.	many	TRBV7-2	TRBJ2-7	TGTGCCAGCAGCCCACCGCCGGCAGGGCACCGCTACGAGCAGTACTTC	CASSPPPAGHRYEQYF
TRBD2	few	TRBV5-1	TRBJ2-7	TGCGCCAGCAGCTTGGTTGGGACTAGCGGGACGGAGCAGTACTTC	CASSLVGTSGTEQYF
TRBD1	few	TRBV19	TRBJ1-1	TGTGCCAGTAGTCCCCAACCGGGACAGGTTAACATGAACACTGAAGCTTTCTTT	CASSPQPGQVNMNTEAFF
.	.	TRBV10-3	TRBJ1-5	TGTGCCATCAGTCCCCGAGGAGGGCTTAGCAATCAGCCCCAGCATTTT	CAISPRGGLSNQPQHF
TRBD1	many	TRBV7-2	TRBJ1-2	TGTGCCAGCAGATATAACAGGGGGTTCAGTGGCTACACCTTC	CASRYNRGFSGYTF
TRBD2	few	TRBV7-2	TRBJ2-7	TGTGCCAGCAGCAATAGCGGGAATCCCGCCTACGAGCAGTACTTC	CASSNSGNPAYEQYF
.	few	TRBV19	TRBJ2-5	TGTGCCAGTAGGCCACAGTGGGCGGCAGAGACCCAGTACTTC	CASRPQWAAETQYF
.	.	TRBV7-6	TRBJ1-1	TGTGCCAGCAGCCCCCGGGGAGGGAGTACGGGCACTGAAGCTTTCTTT	CASSPRGGSTGTEAFF
.	few	TRBV7-9	TRBJ1-1	TGTGCCAGCACGGACACCCCGAACACTGAAGCTTTCTTT	CASTDTPNTEAFF
.	many	TRBV7-8	TRBJ1-5	TGTGCCAGCAGCCCAGGGGAGGCTCAGCCCCAGCATTTT	CASSPGEAQPQHF
.	.	TRBV7-2	TRBJ2-2	TGTGCCAGCAGCCGCGGGGGCAGGGAGCTGTTTTTT	CASSRGGRELFF
.	.	TRBV7-2	TRBJ1-5	TGTGCCAGCAGCCAAGTCGGGCTTAGCAATCAGCCCCAGCATTTT	CASSQVGLSNQPQHF
TRBD1	.	TRBV29-1	TRBJ1-2	TGCAGTGCTCAGACAGGGGCTTACTATGGCTACACCTTC	CSAQTGAYYGYTF
.	.	TRBV7-9	TRBJ2-5	TGTGCCAGCAGCGGCGTCAGGGGTCAGGAGACCCAGTACTTC	CASSGVRGQETQYF
.	.	TRBV5-1	TRBJ2-2	TGCGCCAGCAGCTTGGTCTCTGGAGCCCACACCGGGGAGCTGTTTTTT	CASSLVSGAHTGELFF
.	few	TRBV2	TRBJ1-4	TGTGCCAGCATGAGAGGGACAACTAATGAAAAACTGTTTTTT	CASMRGTTNEKLFF
TRBD1	many	TRBV9	TRBJ1-5	TGTGCCAGCAGCAGAACAGGGGTGGATCAGCCCCAGCATTTT	CASSRTGVDQPQHF
.	once	TRBV29-1	TRBJ1-1	TGCAGCGTTGACTTCGAAGCTTTCTTT	CSVDFEAFF
.	.	TRBV5-1	TRBJ2-5	TGCGCCAGCAAGAGACGAGCGGAACAAGAGACCCAGTACTTC	CASKRRAEQETQYF
TRBD2	.	TRBV20-1	TRBJ2-2	TGCAGTGGTTTAGCGGGAGGGCTTCGCACCGGGGAGCTGTTTTTT	CSGLAGGLRTGELFF
.	few	TRBV7-8	TRBJ1-6	TGTGCCAGCAGCTTAGTGACAGTGCAGAGCTCCTATAATTCACCCCTCCACTTT	CASSLVTVQSSYNSPLHF
TRBD1	.	TRBV24-1	TRBJ1-4	TGTGCCACCGACGAACAGGGGCAAGATGAAAAACTGTTTTTT	CATDEQGQDEKLFF
.	.	TRBV5-5	TRBJ2-7	TGTGCCAGCAGCCAAGTTAGGGCCTACGAGCAGTACTTC	CASSQVRAYEQYF
.	.	TRBV10-3	TRBJ1-3	TGTGCCATCAGTGAGTCAGGGATTACGAACACCATATATTTT	CAISESGITNTIYF
TRBD1	.	TRBV20-1	TRBJ2-2	TGCAGTGCCGGGACAGGAGCGAACACCGGGGAGCTGTTTTTT	CSAGTGANTGELFF
TRBD1	few	TRBV19	TRBJ1-2	TGTGCCAGCACAGGACAGGGTTACTATGGCTACACCTTC	CASTGQGYYGYTF
.	many	TRBV2	TRBJ1-5	TGTGCCAGCAAGACGGGGGAGGCTCAGCCCCAGCATTTT	CASKTGEAQPQHF
.	many	TRBV5-1	TRBJ2-7	TGCGCCAGCAGCTTCTCGCGAACATCCTACGAGCAGTACTTC	CASSFSRTSYEQYF
.	.	TRBV7-9	TRBJ1-3	TGTGCCAGCAGTCAAGTGATGGACAGCTCTGGAAACACCATATATTTT	CASSQVMDSSGNTIYF
.	.	TRBV7-9	TRBJ2-3	TGTGCCAGCACGACTTCCGAGACCACAGATACGCAGTATTTT	CASTTSETTDTQYF
.	many	TRBV28	TRBJ1-1	TGTGCCAGCAGTTATTTGAACACTGAAGCTTTCTTT	CASSYLNTEAFF
.	.	TRBV20-1	TRBJ1-5	TGCAGTGCTAGAGATGGATCAGGTGGCCAGCCCCAGCATTTT	CSARDGSGGQPQHF
.	few	TRBV10-3	TRBJ2-2	TGTGCCATCAGTGAGGTTATTAACACCGGGGAGCTGTTTTTT	CAISEVINTGELFF
.	.	TRBV5-1	TRBJ2-5	TGCGCCAGCAGCGGCGGGACTGCTAAAGAGACCCAGTACTTC	CASSGGTAKETQYF
.	.	TRBV2	TRBJ2-1	TGTGCCAGCAGCCAAGAGCCGCGCAATGAGCAGTTCTTC	CASSQEPRNEQFF
.	few	TRBV7-9	TRBJ1-1	TGTGCCAGCAGCCCCTTCTTGAACACTGAAGCTTTCTTT	CASSPFLNTEAFF
.	.	TRBV2	TRBJ1-1	TGTGCCAGCTCACCTACGACAGAGATGAACACTGAAGCTTTCTTT	CASSPTTEMNTEAFF
TRBD2	.	TRBV7-2	TRBJ2-3	TGTGCCAGCAGCTTACGACGGGACAGCGGGAGGGCAGATACGCAGTATTTT	CASSLRRDSGRADTQYF
.	.	TRBV19	TRBJ2-2	TGTGCCAGTAGTGTCTTTATGGACACCGGGGAGCTGTTTTTT	CASSVFMDTGELFF
.	.	TRBV19	TRBJ1-1	TGTGCCAGTAGTGGTGGACCAGAAAACACTGAAGCTTTCTTT	CASSGGPENTEAFF
.	many	TRBV29-1	TRBJ1-5	TGCAGCGCTAGACAGGCGGACAATCAGCCCCAGCATTTT	CSARQADNQPQHF
.	once	TRBV25-1	TRBJ1-2	TGTGCCAGCAACCAGGGGAACTATGGCTACACCTTC	CASNQGNYGYTF
TRBD2	.	TRBV2	TRBJ2-7	TGTGCCAGCAGTGTGGGACTAGCGGGCTATTCGGCCTACGAGCAGTACTTC	CASSVGLAGYSAYEQYF
.	.	TRBV7-9	TRBJ1-6	TGTGCCAGCAGCCCGATGTCGAGCTCCTATAATTCACCCCTCCACTTT	CASSPMSSSYNSPLHF
TRBD1	.	TRBV5-6	TRBJ1-2	TGTGCCAGCAGCTTGGTGGAACAGGGGGTGAACTATGGCTACACCTTC	CASSLVEQGVNYGYTF
TRBD1	once	TRBV29-1	TRBJ1-2	TGCAGCGTAGACAGGGCCGGCTACACCTTC	CSVDRAGYTF
.	.	TRBV5-4	TRBJ1-2	TGTGCCAGCAGGCCGAGGGACATACACTATGGCTACACCTTC	CASRPRDIHYGYTF
TRBD1	few	TRBV7-9	TRBJ1-1	TGTGCCAGCAGCGGACAGGGCCCGAACACTGAAGCTTTCTTT	CASSGQGPNTEAFF
TRBD1	once	TRBV24-1	TRBJ2-7	TGTGCCAGCAGTCCCGGGACAGGAAATTCCTACGAGCAGTACTTC	CASSPGTGNSYEQYF
TRBD2	many	TRBV19	TRBJ2-7	TGTGCCAGTACCGGGACTAGCGGGAGTTCCGAGCAGTACTTC	CASTGTSGSSEQYF
TRBD2	few	TRBV10-3	TRBJ2-2	TGTGCCATCGGTTGGACTAGCGGGAGGCGGTCGGACACCGGGGAGCTGTTTTTT	CAIGWTSGRRSDTGELFF
TRBD1	many	TRBV7-8	TRBJ2-7	TGTGCCAGCAGCCGGGACAGATCCTACGAGCAGTACTTC	CASSRDRSYEQYF